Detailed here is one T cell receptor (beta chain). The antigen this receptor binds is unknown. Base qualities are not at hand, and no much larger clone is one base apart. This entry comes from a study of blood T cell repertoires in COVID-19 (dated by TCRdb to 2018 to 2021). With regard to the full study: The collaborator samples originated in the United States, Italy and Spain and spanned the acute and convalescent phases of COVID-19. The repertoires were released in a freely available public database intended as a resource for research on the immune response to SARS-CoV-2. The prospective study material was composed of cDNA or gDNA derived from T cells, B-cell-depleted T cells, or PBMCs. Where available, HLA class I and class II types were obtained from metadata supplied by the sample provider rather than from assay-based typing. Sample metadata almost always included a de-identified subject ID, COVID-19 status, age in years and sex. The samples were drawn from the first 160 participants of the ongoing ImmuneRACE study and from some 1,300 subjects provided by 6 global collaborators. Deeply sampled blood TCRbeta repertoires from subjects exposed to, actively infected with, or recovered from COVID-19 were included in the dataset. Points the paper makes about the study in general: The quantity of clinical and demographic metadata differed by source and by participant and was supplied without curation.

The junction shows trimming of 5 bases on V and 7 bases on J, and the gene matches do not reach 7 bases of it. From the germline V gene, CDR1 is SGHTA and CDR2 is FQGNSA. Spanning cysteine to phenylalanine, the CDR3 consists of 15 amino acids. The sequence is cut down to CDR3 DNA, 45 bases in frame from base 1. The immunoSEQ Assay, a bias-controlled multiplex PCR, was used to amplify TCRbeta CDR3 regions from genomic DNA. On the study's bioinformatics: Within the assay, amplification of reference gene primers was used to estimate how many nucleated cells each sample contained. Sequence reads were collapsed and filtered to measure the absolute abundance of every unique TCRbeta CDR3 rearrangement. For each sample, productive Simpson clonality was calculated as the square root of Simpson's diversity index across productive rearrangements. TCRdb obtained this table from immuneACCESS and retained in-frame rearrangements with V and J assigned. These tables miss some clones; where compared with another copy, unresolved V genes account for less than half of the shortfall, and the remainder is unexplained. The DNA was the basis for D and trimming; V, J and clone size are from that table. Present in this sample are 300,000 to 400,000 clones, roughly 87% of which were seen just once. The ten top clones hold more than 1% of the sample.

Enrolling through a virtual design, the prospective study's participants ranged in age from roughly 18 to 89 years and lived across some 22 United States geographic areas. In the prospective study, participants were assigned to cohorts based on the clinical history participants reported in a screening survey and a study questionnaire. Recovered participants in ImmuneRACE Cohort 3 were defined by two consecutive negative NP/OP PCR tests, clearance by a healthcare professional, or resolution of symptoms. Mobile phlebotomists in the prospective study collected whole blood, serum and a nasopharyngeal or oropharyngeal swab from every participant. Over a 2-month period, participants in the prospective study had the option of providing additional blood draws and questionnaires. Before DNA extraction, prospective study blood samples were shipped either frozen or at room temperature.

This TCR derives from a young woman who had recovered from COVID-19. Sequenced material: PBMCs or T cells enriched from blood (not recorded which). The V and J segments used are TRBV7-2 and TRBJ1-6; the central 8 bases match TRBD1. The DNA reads TGTGCCAGCAGCGGCAGGACAGGGAGGAATTCACCCCTCCACTTT. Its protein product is CASSGRTGRNSPLHF.